The TCR beta chain described here comes from a study of blood T cells in healthy people across ages. Whole-study context: About one barcoded beta molecule per two T cells was captured by template switching.

Study results and caveats: Significant beta diversity loss was already apparent by age approximately 38, declining roughly linearly. Long-lived and aged donors differed, with more naive CD4+ cells and higher diversity in the long-lived.

In the case of this clonotype: Its cognate antigen is unknown.

A second roughly 6 to 12 cycle PCR used barcoded and J-beta primers. MiXCR, run by TCRdb on the 5' RACE reads, gives a single entry per CDR3 protein. Altogether 500,000 to 700,000 distinct CDR3 sequences are present, about 30% being singletons, with the ten largest covering around a sixth. Drawing of peripheral blood yielded ten milliliters from each donor. The CDR3 runs 15 residues. The germline V and J ends were trimmed by 8 bases and 9 bases, with 20 bases remaining between them. Germline V CDR1 and CDR2: MNHNY, SVGAGI (reference sequence). The sequence was obtained from a woman over 75 in good health. Sequences were obtained from blood. The chain is built from TRBV6-6 and TRBJ1-6; TRBD1 is a possible D gene (5 bases). This CDR3 reads CASRGASLVGSPLHF. CDR3 DNA sequence: TGTGCCAGCCGCGGGGCTTCCCTGGTGGGTTCACCCCTCCACTTT.